The 7 T cell receptor beta chains given below trace back to one sample, sequenced in a study of control samples from healthy donors and cancer patients. Sequencing used immunoSEQ multiplex PCR; TCRdb keeps in-frame clones, though not all of them. The sample has just under 60,000 clones, 92% seen once. Sequences were obtained from PBMCs. All receptors come from a man aged 35-49 years with colorectal cancer.

The chain joins TRBV4-2 to TRBJ2-1, with 9 bases identical to TRBD1. J gave up 4 bases and V 4 bases, and 11 bases lay outside the gene matches. Germline V gene sequence: CDR1 LGHNA, CDR2 YNFKEQ. The CDR3 spans 17 residues. CDR3 nucleotide sequence: TGTGCCAGCAGCCGCGGATCGGGACAGGGCGCTTACAATGAGCAGTTCTTC. Translation: CASSRGSGQGAYNEQFF.

The chain links TRBV2 to TRBJ1-1; D gene ambiguous. Germline values: CDR1 SNHLY, CDR2 FYNNEI. This CDR3 has 13 amino acids. Trimming took off 10 bases at V and 1 base at J, with 13 bases between the two ends. The CDR3 DNA follows: TGTGCCACCGCGGCCGATGGGAACACTGAAGCTTTCTTT. Its protein is CATAADGNTEAFF.

V and J are TRBV14 and TRBJ2-7, with a tentative D call TRBD2 (6 bases). Germline V gives CDR1 SGHDN, CDR2 FVKESK. The V end lost 0 bases, the J end lost 2 bases, and 14 bases lay between the germline ends. The CDR3 sequence is 16 residues long. The CDR3 DNA is TGTGCCAGCAGCCAAGATTTGCGGGGAGTTACCTACGAGCAGTACTTC. As protein: CASSQDLRGVTYEQYF.

The chain carries TRBV27 and TRBJ2-7; unclear D gene. The CDR3 consists of 12 residues. Germline V gives CDR1 MNHEY, CDR2 SMNVEV (reference sequence). V was cut by 4 bases and J by 6 bases, with 10 bases left in between. The CDR3 nucleotides read TGTGCCAGCAGTTCGACCCCTGCCGAGCAGTACTTC. Amino acids: CASSSTPAEQYF.

This CDR3 reads CASSYRVGDSPLHF. Written as DNA, the CDR3 is TGTGCCAGCAGTTATAGGGTGGGGGATTCACCCCTCCACTTT. This sequence joins TRBV11-2 and TRBJ1-6; D may be TRBD1 (5 bases). Germline values: CDR1 SGHAT, CDR2 FQNNGV. The V and J ends lost 6 bases and 8 bases respectively, with 14 bases between them. This CDR3 contains 14 residues.

The gene calls are TRBV18 and TRBJ1-5; tentatively, D is TRBD1 (6 bases). This CDR3 is 15 amino acids long. Trimming took off 2 bases at V and 7 bases at J, with 15 bases between the two ends. Per germline, CDR1 KGHSH and CDR2 LQKENI. The DNA for the CDR3 is TGTGCCAGCTCACCAGGGGGCCTGATAGGACAGCCCCAGCATTTT. This translates into CASSPGGLIGQPQHF. The whole variable domain, remainder taken from reference TRBV18 and TRBJ1-5, is NAGVMQNPRHLVRRRGQEARLRCSPMKGHSHVYWYRQLPEEGLKFMVYLQKENIIDESGMPKERFSAEFPKEGPSILRIQQVVRGDSAAYFCASSPGGLIGQPQHFGDGTRLSIL.

The count of this clone is one. The V and J genes are TRBV7-3 and TRBJ1-1; perhaps TRBD1 as D (5 bases). V was pared by 6 bases and J by 0 bases, with 11 bases between. The germline V gene has CDR1 SGHTA and CDR2 FQGTGA. The CDR3 runs 14 residues. The CDR3 DNA reads TGTGCCAGCAGTCCGGGACGGCTGAACACTGAAGCTTTCTTT. Translation gives CASSPGRLNTEAFF.